The 12 T cell receptor beta chains presented below share a single source sample, sequenced in a study of cytomegalovirus exposure and HLA in healthy donors. PCR employed 60 Vbeta and 13 Jbeta primers. Some clones are missing from TCRdb's copy, which holds only in-frame ones; the method was immunoSEQ multiplex PCR. Of approximately 120,000 clones listed, 75% to 85% are singletons. Material for sequencing was PBMCs. The origin of the receptors is a woman aged 45-59 years in good health and CMV-seropositive.

This clone was detected only once. This sequence joins TRBV19 and TRBJ1-1; D perhaps matches TRBD1 (5 bases). CDR1 and CDR2 from the germline V gene are LNHDA and SQIVND (reference sequence). V was pared by 3 bases and J by 6 bases, with 14 bases between. The CDR3 contains 14 residues. This CDR3 reads CASSIFVQGAEAFF. The CDR3 nucleotides read TGTGCCAGTAGTATTTTCGTACAAGGGGCTGAAGCTTTCTTT.

V is TRBV7-9 and J is TRBJ1-2; 7 positions match TRBD1. Looked up from germline, CDR1 is SEHNR and CDR2 is FQNEAQ (reference sequence). Trimming took 1 base from V and 6 from J; bases not matched to a gene: 5. This CDR3 contains 14 residues. The CDR3 DNA reads TGTGCCAGCAGCTTAGGACAGGGATCGAATGGCTACACCTTC. Amino acid sequence: CASSLGQGSNGYTF.

This sequence joins TRBV5-1 and TRBJ2-5; 9 bases are a match to TRBD2. The CDR3 runs to 18 residues. Germline V gives CDR1 SGHRS, CDR2 YFSETQ. V dropped 2 bases and J dropped 5; count of bases not matched to a gene: 16. The CDR3 spells CASSFEGLAGSRGETQYF. In DNA, the CDR3 is TGCGCCAGCAGCTTCGAAGGTCTAGCGGGATCGAGGGGGGAGACCCAGTACTTC.

V gene TRBV7-9 combines with J gene TRBJ2-1, with 8 bases matching TRBD2. The CDR3 covers 15 residues. V lost 0 bases and J lost 3; bases outside the gene matches: 1. From germline, CDR1 is SEHNR and CDR2 FQNEAQ (reference sequence). CDR3 protein: CASSLALAVYNEQFF. The CDR3 coding sequence is TGTGCCAGCAGCTTAGCACTAGCGGTCTACAATGAGCAGTTCTTC. The entire variable domain, with the rest obtained from reference TRBV7-9 and TRBJ2-1, is as follows: DTGVSQNPRHKITKRGQNVTFRCDPISEHNRLYWYRQTLGQGPEFLTYFQNEAQLEKSRLLSDRFSAERPKGSFSTLEIQRTEQGDSAMYLCASSLALAVYNEQFFGPGTRLTVL.

This chain uses TRBV7-2 with TRBJ1-5; D uncertain. V gave up 1 base and J gave up 7 bases, with 11 bases separating them. Germline V CDR1 and CDR2: SGHTA, FQGNSA. The CDR3 length is 14 residues. In nucleotides, the CDR3 is TGTGCCAGCAGCTTAGAGCCGGGCGGGCAGCCCCAGCATTTT. This sequence encodes CASSLEPGGQPQHF.

This chain uses TRBV6-1 with TRBJ1-2, with 8 positions matching TRBD1. Losses at the gene ends were 4 bases for V and 6 bases for J; bases not matched to a gene: 10. Germline CDR1 MNHNS, CDR2 SASEGT. The CDR3 contains 15 residues. The CDR3 DNA reads as TGTGCCAGCAGTGCCTGGGACAGGACGGATCATGGCTACACCTTC. Translating it yields CASSAWDRTDHGYTF.

The chain has TRBV7-6 and TRBJ2-2, with 8 bases fitting TRBD1. The CDR3 has 15 amino acids. V shed 5 bases, J shed 8 bases, and the junction held 10 bases outside the gene matches. Germline V gene sequence: CDR1 SGHVS, CDR2 FNYEAQ. The CDR3, as DNA: TGTGCCAGCAGCCCCGGACAGGGCCCATTGGGGGAGCTGTTTTTT. Translated: CASSPGQGPLGELFF.

This clone was seen more than once but under ten times. Other DNA sequences in this specimen translate into the identical CDR3. The chain employs TRBV10-3 and TRBJ2-7; 8 bases agree with TRBD2. Germline V gene data show CDR1 as ENHRY and CDR2 as SYGVKD. V lost 3 bases, J lost 5 bases, and 12 bases stayed unmatched. The CDR3 has 16 residues. CDR3 nucleotides: TGTGCCATCAGTGAAGTCAGACGGGGGGGCGTCCACGAGCAGTACTTC. The encoded protein is CAISEVRRGGVHEQYF.

The rearrangement joins TRBV4-3 to TRBJ1-6, with D possibly matching TRBD1 (5 bases). V shed 3 bases and J shed 8 bases, with 11 bases lying between them. Germline values: CDR1 LGHNA, CDR2 YSLEER. The CDR3 has 14 residues. For the CDR3, the DNA is TGCGCCAGCAGCCAGGTCGGCAGGGATTCACCCCTCCACTTT. Translation: CASSQVGRDSPLHF.

Concerning this clone: Mismatch with germline at one junction end may stem from a read error. This chain links TRBV27 with TRBJ1-2; D ambiguous. This CDR3 contains 10 residues. Looked up from germline, CDR1 is MNHEY and CDR2 is SMNVEV (reference sequence). CDR3 sequence (DNA): TGCGCCAGCAGTTTTAATGGCTACACCTTC. It is translated as CASSFNGYTF.

This clone was recorded once. The V gene is TRBV6-6, the J gene TRBJ2-1, with TRBD2 matching 9 bases. CDR1 is MNHNY and CDR2 is SVGAGI in the germline V gene (reference sequence). CDR3 length: 15 residues. V dropped 2 bases and J dropped 1; count of bases not matched to a gene: 0. CDR3: CASSYGLASYNEQFF. The CDR3 nucleotides are TGTGCCAGCAGTTACGGACTAGCGTCCTACAATGAGCAGTTCTTC.

The V call is TRBV28, the J call TRBJ1-2; 7 positions match TRBD1. Losses at the gene ends were 8 bases for V and 5 bases for J; bases not matched to a gene: 14. The germline CDR1 and CDR2 sequences are MDHEN and SYDVKM. The CDR3 totals 15 residues. The CDR3 sequence is CASHPGGRLRYGYTF. The CDR3 DNA follows: TGTGCCAGCCATCCAGGGGGGCGCCTACGTTATGGCTACACCTTC.